This T cell receptor beta chain was recorded in a study of blood T cell repertoires in COVID-19. The protocol was immunoSEQ multiplex PCR, while the TCRdb copy is restricted to in-frame clones and leaves out a portion. The table includes around 240,000 clones, approximately 90% detected once. The CDR3 loop spans 13 amino acids. V shed 3 bases and J shed 5 bases, with 11 bases lying between them. Germline V CDR1 and CDR2: GTSNPN, SVGIG (reference sequence). The V call is TRBV30, the J call TRBJ1-5, with D hard to call. Sequenced material: PBMCs or T cells enriched from blood (not recorded which). The sequence came from a man aged 50 to 59 who had been exposed to COVID-19. The CDR3 loop reads CAWSQEGDQPQHF. DNA for the CDR3: TGTGCCTGGAGCCAGGAGGGCGATCAGCCCCAGCATTTT. Complete variable domain (other parts from reference TRBV30 and TRBJ1-5): SQTIHQWPATLVQPVGSPLSLECTVEGTSNPNLYWYRQAAGRGLQLLFYSVGIGQISSEVPQNLSASRPQDRQFILSSKKLLLSDSGFYLCAWSQEGDQPQHFGDGTRLSIL.